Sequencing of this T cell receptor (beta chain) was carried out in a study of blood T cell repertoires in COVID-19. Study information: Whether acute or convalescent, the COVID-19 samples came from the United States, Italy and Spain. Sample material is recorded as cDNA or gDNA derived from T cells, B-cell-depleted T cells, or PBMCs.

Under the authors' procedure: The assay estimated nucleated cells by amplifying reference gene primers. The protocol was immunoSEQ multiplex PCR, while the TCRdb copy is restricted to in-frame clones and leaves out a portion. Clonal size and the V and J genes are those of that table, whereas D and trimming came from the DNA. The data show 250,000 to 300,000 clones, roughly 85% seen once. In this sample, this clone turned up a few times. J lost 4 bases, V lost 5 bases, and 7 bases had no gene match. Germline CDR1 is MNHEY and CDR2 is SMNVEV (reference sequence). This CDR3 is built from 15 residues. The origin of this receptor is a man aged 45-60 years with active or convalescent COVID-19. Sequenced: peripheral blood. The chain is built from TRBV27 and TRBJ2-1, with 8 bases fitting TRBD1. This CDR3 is CASSIRTGLYNEQFF. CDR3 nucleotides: TGTGCCAGCAGTATCAGGACAGGGCTTTACAATGAGCAGTTCTTC.